The T cell receptor beta chain described here comes from a study of T-cell reconstitution after alpha-beta-depleted transplantation in children. General study points: Day-60 TCRbeta diversity that was high in some patients was derived from surviving recipient T cells and thymic progenitors. Most T-cell counts and diversity one year after the transplant came from T cells that were newly produced.

Preparation of the TCRbeta library involved a method that used unique molecular identifiers. TCRdb re-called the PCR reads with MiXCR, one entry per CDR3 protein. This repertoire shows under 100,000 distinct CDR3 sequences, less than 20% found once; its top ten account for 20%. Between the trimmed V and J ends, which lost 6 bases and 5 bases, there was a span of 14 bases. This CDR3 has 14 amino acids. The table lists this clonotype with many counts. The antigen remains undetermined. Specimen: PBMCs, mostly from graft donor cells, collected 180 days after TCRalphabeta/CD19-depleted stem cell transplant. The origin of this receptor is a male patient between 2 and 10 years old who had a stem cell transplant for acute lymphoblastic leukemia, so the T cells may come from the graft donor. The V and J genes are TRBV12-3 or TRBV12-4 and TRBJ1-5; a possible D gene is TRBD1 (5 bases). CDR3 in amino acids: CASSFGGGDQPQHF. The CDR3 nucleotides read TGTGCCAGCAGCTTCGGGGGTGGGGATCAGCCCCAGCATTTT.